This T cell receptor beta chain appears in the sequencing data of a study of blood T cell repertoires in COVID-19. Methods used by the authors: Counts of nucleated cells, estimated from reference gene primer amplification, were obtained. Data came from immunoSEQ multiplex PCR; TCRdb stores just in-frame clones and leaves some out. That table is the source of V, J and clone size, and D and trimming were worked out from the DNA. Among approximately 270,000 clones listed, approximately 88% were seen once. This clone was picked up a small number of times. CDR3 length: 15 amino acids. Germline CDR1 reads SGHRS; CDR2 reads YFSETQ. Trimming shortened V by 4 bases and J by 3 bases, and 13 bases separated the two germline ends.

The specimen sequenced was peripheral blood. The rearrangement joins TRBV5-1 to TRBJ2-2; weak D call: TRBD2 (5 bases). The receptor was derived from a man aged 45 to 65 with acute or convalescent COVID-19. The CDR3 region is CASSHDPRDTGELFF. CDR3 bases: TGCGCCAGCAGCCATGATCCGAGGGACACCGGGGAGCTGTTTTTT.